Listed below are T cell receptor beta chains from one sample, sequenced in a study of blood T cell repertoires in COVID-19. This table comes from immunoSEQ multiplex PCR, and its TCRdb copy is limited to in-frame clones, with some not included. This sample has under 450,000 clones, with approximately 77% found just once. The specimen was peripheral blood. All receptors come from a human donor with acute or convalescent COVID-19. The donor label of this sample is uncertain. The conserved cysteine and the conserved F or W are not part of the CDR3 here. Clone size is stated in some rows and not others, as once, few, many or a class when expanded.

V gene	clone size	J gene	CDR3 protein
TRBV11-2	-	TRBJ2-7	ASSSGQGVWEQY
TRBV19	-	TRBJ1-1	ASSIRLDTAEAF
TRBV19	-	TRBJ2-7	ASREVGTASYEQY
TRBV12-3/TRBV12-4	-	TRBJ1-1	ASSSDSYTEAF
TRBV3-1/TRBV3-2	-	TRBJ2-3	ASSQNPGEGGKLDTQY
TRBV19	once	TRBJ2-1	ASSTGLAGVFEQF
TRBV18	-	TRBJ1-1	ASSPEGQAVTEAF
TRBV19	-	TRBJ2-1	ASSSRLAGAYNEQF
TRBV28	-	TRBJ1-1	ASSLDRATEAF
TRBV5-6	-	TRBJ1-4	ASSLEGQGREKLF
TRBV2	-	TRBJ2-7	ARGDSEDYEQY
TRBV15	-	TRBJ1-3	ATSPGGVSSGNTIY
TRBV30	-	TRBJ2-7	AWSEGVSYEQY
TRBV6-5	-	TRBJ1-2	ASTPQPNYGYT
TRBV7-9	-	TRBJ1-2	ATKSGSGPGYT
TRBV7-2	-	TRBJ1-5	ASSLALRGQPQH
TRBV2	-	TRBJ1-6	ASRAQGGHSPLH
TRBV18	-	TRBJ1-1	ASSPLGGFDTEAF
TRBV27	-	TRBJ2-1	ASSPYSDTRTLLNEQF
TRBV6-6	few	TRBJ1-4	ASSFRTGGNEKLF
TRBV12-3/TRBV12-4	-	TRBJ1-2	ASSFGRGYT
TRBV5-1	-	TRBJ1-6	ASSLEVGQAGTPLNSPLH
TRBV5-4	few	TRBJ2-7	ASSGGLVSSYEQY
TRBV30	once	TRBJ2-3	AWSAAGVGDTQY
TRBV7-8	-	TRBJ2-2	ASSSHGQSTGELF
TRBV27	-	TRBJ2-7	ASSRPGQGRYEQY
TRBV7-9	once	TRBJ1-1	ASSLGGGNTEAF
TRBV7-9	-	TRBJ1-1	ASNPSGTGAMNTEAF
TRBV2	-	TRBJ2-2	ASGGQPNTGELF
TRBV30	-	TRBJ1-4	AWSVGGRNNEKLF
TRBV6-5	-	TRBJ2-7	ASSKLQVSYEQY
TRBV20-1	-	TRBJ2-7	SASTPTGGIHEQY
TRBV30	-	TRBJ1-2	AWRTGGRGYT
TRBV4-1	-	TRBJ2-1	ASSRLILRGLAGNNEQF
TRBV18	-	TRBJ1-1	ASSQPGQGPEAF
TRBV3-1/TRBV3-2	few	TRBJ2-3	ASSQGRGISTDTQY
TRBV7-9	-	TRBJ1-4	ASSLPLPQGLGKLF
TRBV5-1	-	TRBJ1-2	ASSLGHYLNYGYT
TRBV7-8	-	TRBJ2-1	ASSLVRAGVGNEQF
TRBV10-3	-	TRBJ1-3	AISTGTGLGNTIY